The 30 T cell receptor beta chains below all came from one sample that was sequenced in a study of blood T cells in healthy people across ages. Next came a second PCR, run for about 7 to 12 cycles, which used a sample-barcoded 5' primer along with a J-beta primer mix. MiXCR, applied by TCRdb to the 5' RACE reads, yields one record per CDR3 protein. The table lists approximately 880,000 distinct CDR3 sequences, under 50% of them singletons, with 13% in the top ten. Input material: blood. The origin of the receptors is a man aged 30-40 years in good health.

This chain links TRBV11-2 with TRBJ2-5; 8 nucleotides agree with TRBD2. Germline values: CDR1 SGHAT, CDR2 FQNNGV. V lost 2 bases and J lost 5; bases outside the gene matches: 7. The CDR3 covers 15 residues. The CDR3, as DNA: TGTGCCAGCAGCTTACGGGGGGGCCTTTCGGAGACCCAGTACTTC. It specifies CASSLRGGLSETQYF.

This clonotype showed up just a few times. CDR3: CASSQMNVGRGIGEKLFF. CDR3 DNA: TGTGCCAGCAGCCAGATGAACGTGGGGCGCGGGATTGGCGAAAAACTGTTTTTT. The chain links TRBV5-6 to TRBJ1-4; possible D gene TRBD1, 5 bases. Trimming shortened V by 4 bases and J by 8 bases, and 27 bases separated the two germline ends. The CDR3 totals 18 residues. Germline lookup yields CDR1 SGHDT and CDR2 YYEEEE.

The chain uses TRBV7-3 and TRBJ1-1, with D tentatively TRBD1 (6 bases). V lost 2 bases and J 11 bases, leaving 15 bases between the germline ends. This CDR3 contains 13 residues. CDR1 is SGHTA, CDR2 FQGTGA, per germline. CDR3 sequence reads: CASSLVRGDRAFF. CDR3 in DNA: TGTGCCAGCAGCTTAGTCAGGGGCGACAGGGCTTTCTTT.

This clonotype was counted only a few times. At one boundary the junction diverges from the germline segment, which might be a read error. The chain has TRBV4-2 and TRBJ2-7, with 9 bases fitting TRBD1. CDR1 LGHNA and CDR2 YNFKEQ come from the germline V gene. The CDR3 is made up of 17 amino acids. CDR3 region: CASSLPGDRALNPELYF. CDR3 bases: TGTGCCAGCAGCCTCCCTGGGGACAGGGCCCTAAACCCCGAGCTGTACTTC.

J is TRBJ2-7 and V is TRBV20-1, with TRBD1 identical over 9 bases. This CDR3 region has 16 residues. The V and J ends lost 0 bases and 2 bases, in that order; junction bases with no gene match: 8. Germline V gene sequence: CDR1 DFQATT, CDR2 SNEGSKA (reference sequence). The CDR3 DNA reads TGCAGTGCTAGAGATCTCGAGACAGGGGGACCCTACGAGCAGTACTTC. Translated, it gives CSARDLETGGPYEQYF.

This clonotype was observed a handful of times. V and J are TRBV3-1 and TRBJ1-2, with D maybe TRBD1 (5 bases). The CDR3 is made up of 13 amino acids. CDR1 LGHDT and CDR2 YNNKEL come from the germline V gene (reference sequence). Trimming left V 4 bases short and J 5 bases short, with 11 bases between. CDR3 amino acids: CASSRGTPYGYTF. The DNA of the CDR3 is TGTGCCAGCAGCCGGGGGACTCCGTATGGCTACACCTTC. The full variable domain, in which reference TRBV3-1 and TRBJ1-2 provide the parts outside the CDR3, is DTAVSQTPKYLVTQMGNDKSIKCEQNLGHDTMYWYKQDSKKFLKIMFSYNNKELIINETVPNRFSPKSPDKAHLNLHINSLELGDSAVYFCASSRGTPYGYTFGSGTRLTVV.

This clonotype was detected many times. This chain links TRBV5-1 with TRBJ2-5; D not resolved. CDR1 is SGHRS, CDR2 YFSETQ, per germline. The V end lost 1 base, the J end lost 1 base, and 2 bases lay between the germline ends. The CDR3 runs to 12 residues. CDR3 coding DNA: TGCGCCAGCAGCTTGTTCCAAGAGACCCAGTACTTC. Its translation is CASSLFQETQYF.

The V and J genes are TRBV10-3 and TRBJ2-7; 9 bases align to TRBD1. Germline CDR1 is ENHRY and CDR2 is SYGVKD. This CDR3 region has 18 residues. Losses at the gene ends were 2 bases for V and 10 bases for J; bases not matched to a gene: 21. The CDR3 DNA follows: TGTGCCATCAGTGAGACCACGGGACAGGGTGTTCCAAGAGTGGCCCAGTACTTC. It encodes CAISETTGQGVPRVAQYF.

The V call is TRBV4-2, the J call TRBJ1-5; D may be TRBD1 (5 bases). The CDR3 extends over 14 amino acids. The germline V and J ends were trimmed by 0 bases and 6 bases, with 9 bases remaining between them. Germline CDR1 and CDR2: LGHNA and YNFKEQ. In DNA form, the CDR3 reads TGTGCCAGCAGCCAAGAGGGGGAATCTCAGCCCCAGCATTTT. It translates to CASSQEGESQPQHF.

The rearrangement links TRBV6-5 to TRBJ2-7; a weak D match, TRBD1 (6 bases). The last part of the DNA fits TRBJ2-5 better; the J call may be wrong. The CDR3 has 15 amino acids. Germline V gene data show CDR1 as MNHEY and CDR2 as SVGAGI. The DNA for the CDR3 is TGTGCCAGCAGTTACTCTGCAGGGGTAGTTGAGACCCAGTACTTC. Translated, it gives CASSYSAGVVETQYF.

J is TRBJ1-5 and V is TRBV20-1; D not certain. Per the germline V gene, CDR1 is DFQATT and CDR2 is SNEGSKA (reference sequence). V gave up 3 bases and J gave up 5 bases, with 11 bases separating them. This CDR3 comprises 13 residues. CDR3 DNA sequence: TGCAGTGCTAGTGGCAGGTCGGATCAGCCCCAGCATTTT. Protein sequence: CSASGRSDQPQHF.

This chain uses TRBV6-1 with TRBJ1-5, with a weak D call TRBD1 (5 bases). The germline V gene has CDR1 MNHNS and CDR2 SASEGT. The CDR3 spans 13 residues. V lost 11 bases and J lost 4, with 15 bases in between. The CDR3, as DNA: TGTGCCGCCGGGGGGAGGGCTAATCAGCCCCAGCATTTT. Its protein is CAAGGRANQPQHF.

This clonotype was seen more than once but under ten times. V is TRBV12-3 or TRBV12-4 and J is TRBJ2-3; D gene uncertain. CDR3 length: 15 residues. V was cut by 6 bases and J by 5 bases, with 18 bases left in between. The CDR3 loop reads CASRPRADGLDTQYF. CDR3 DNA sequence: TGTGCCAGCAGGCCCCGAGCAGACGGGTTAGATACGCAGTATTTT.

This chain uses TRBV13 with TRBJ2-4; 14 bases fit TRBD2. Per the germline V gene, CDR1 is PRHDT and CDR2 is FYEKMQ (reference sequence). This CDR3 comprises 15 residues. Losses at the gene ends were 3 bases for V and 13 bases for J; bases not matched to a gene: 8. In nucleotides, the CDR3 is TGTGCCAGCAGCTTGACTAGCGGGGGGGCGGAGGAGCAGTACTTC. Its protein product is CASSLTSGGAEEQYF.

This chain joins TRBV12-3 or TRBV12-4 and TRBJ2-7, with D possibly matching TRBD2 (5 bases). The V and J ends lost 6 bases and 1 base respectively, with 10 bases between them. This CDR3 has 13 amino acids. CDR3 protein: CASSRRFSYEQYF. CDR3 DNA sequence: TGTGCCAGCAGCCGGAGGTTTTCCTACGAGCAGTACTTC.

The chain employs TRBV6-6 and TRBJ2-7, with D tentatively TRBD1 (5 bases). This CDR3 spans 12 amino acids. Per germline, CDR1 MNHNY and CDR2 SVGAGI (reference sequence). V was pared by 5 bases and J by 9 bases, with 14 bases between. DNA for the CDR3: TGTGCCAGCAGTGGATCAGGGATTCGGCAGTACTTC. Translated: CASSGSGIRQYF.

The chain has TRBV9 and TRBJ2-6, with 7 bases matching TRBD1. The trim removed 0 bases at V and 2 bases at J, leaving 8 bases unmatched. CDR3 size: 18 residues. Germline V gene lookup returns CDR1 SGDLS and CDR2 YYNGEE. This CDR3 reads CASSVGAGGWTGANVLTF. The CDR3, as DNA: TGTGCCAGCAGCGTAGGGGCAGGGGGATGGACTGGGGCCAACGTCCTGACTTTC.

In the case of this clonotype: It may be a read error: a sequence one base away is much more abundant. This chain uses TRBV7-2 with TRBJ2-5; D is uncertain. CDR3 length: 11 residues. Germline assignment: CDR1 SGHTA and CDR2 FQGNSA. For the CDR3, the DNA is TGTGCCTGCAGCTTTCCTGGAACCCAGTACTTC. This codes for CACSFPGTQYF.

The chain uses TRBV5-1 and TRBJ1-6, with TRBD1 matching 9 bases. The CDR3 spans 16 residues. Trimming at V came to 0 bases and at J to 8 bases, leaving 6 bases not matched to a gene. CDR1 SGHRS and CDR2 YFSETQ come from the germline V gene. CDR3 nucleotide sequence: TGCGCCAGCAGCTTGGACCCCGGGACAGGGTATTCACCCCTCCACTTT. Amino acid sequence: CASSLDPGTGYSPLHF.

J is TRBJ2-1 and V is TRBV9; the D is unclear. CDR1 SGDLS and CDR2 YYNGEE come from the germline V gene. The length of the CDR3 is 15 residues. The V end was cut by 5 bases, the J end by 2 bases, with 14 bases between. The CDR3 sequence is CASSYAGPPYNEQFF. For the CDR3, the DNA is TGTGCCAGCAGTTACGCCGGGCCCCCCTACAATGAGCAGTTCTTC.

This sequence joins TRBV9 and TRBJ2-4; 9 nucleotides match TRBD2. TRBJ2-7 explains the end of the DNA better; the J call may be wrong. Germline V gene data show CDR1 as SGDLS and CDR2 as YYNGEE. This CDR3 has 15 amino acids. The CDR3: CASSEVGLANDEQYF. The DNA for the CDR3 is TGTGCCAGCAGCGAAGTCGGACTAGCGAACGACGAGCAGTACTTC.

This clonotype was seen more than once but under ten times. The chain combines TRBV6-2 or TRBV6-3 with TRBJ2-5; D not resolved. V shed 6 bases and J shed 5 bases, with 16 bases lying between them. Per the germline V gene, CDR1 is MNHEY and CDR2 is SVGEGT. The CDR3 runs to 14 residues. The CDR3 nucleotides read TGTGCCAGCAGACCCGGGCCGTTCCCCGAGACCCAGTACTTC. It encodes CASRPGPFPETQYF.

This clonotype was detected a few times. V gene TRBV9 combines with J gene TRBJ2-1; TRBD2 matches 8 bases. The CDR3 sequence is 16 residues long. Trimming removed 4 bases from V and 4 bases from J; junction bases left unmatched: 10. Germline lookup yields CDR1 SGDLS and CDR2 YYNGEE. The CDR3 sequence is CASSFRRAGGYNEQFF. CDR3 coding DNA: TGTGCCAGCAGCTTTCGTCGGGCGGGGGGATACAATGAGCAGTTCTTC.

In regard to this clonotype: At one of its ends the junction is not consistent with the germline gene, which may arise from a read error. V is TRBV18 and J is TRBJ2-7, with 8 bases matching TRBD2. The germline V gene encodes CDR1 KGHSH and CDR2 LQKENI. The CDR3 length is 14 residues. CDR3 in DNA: TGTGCCGGCTCACTAGCGGAAAGCTCCTACGAGCAGTACTTC. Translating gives CAGSLAESSYEQYF.

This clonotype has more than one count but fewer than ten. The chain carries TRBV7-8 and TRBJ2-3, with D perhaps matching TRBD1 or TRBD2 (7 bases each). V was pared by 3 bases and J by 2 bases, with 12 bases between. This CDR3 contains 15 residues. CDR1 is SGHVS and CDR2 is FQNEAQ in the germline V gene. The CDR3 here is CASSFQGGYTDTQYF. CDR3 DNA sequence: TGTGCCAGCAGCTTCCAGGGGGGGTACACAGATACGCAGTATTTT. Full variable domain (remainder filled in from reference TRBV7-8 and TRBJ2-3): GAGVSQSPRYKVAKRGQDVALRCDPISGHVSLFWYQQALGQGPEFLTYFQNEAQLDKSGLPSDRFFAERPEGSVSTLKIQRTQQEDSAVYLCASSFQGGYTDTQYFGPGTRLTVL.

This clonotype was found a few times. The CDR3 DNA reads as TGTGCCAGCAGCCAAGAACTGGCGGGACTACAAGAGACCCAGTACTTC. Its protein product is CASSQELAGLQETQYF. V usage is TRBV3-1 and J usage is TRBJ2-5; the match to TRBD2 covers 7 bases. J lost 2 bases, V lost 0 bases, and 6 bases had no gene match. This CDR3 has 16 amino acids. CDR1 LGHDT and CDR2 YNNKEL come from the germline V gene (reference sequence).

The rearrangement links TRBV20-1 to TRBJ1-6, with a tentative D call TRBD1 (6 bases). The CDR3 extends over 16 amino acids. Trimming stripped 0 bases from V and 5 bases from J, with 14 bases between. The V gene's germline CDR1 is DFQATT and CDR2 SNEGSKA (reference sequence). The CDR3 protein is CSAREGQIVHNSPLHF. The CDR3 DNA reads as TGCAGTGCTAGAGAAGGACAGATAGTCCATAATTCACCCCTCCACTTT.

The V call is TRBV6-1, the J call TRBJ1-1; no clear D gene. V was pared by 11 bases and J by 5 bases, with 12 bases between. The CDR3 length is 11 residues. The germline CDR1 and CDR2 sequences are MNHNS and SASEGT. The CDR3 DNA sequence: TGTGCCGTTTTTACGAGGACTGAAGCTTTCTTT. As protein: CAVFTRTEAFF.

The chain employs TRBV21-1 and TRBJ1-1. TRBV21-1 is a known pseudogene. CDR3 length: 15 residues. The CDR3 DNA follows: TGTGCCAGCAGTCAGGCTCGTGGGCTCAACACTGAAGCTTTCTTT. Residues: CASSQARGLNTEAFF.

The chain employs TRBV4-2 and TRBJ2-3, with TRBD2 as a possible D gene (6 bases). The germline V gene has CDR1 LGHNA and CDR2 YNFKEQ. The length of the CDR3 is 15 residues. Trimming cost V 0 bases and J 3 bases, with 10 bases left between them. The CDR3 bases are TGTGCCAGCAGCCAAGATCTAGCGAAGACAGATACGCAGTATTTT. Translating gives CASSQDLAKTDTQYF.